These 25 T cell receptor beta chains originate from one sample sequenced in a study of CD8+CD57+ T cells in acquired aplastic anemia. Researchers used genomic DNA as the template to profile TCR beta VDJ and CDR3. TCRdb called the reads again in MiXCR, with one record for every CDR3 protein. The table records a few hundred thousand distinct CDR3 sequences, approximately 35% of them present only once. Source material: sorted CD4+, CD8+, or CD8+CD57+ T cells (not recorded which) from PBMCs. These receptors were collected from a human donor in good health, serving as a control.

This clonotype appeared many times. This chain joins TRBV12-3 or TRBV12-4 and TRBJ2-7; TRBD1 agrees at 9 bases. The CDR3 extends over 15 amino acids. The V gene end was trimmed by 6 bases and the J gene end by 0 bases; junction bases not matched to a gene: 6. The CDR3 nucleotides are TGTGCCAGCAGCCCAACAGGGGGCCGCTCCTACGAGCAGTACTTC. Its translation: CASSPTGGRSYEQYF.

This clonotype came up once. The V gene is TRBV5-5, the J gene TRBJ2-5; 9 nucleotides match TRBD2. The CDR3 is 15 amino acids. The germline gives CDR1 SGHKS, CDR2 YYEKEE (reference sequence). V shed 4 bases and J 2 bases; nucleotides not matched to a gene: 6. The DNA for the CDR3 is TGTGCCAGCAGCCTACCAACTAGCGGGCAAGAGACCCAGTACTTC. Its protein is CASSLPTSGQETQYF.

The chain joins TRBV29-1 to TRBJ1-2; possibly TRBD1 for D (6 bases). This CDR3 has 14 residues. Looked up from germline, CDR1 is SQVTM and CDR2 is ANQGSEA. Trimming left V 4 bases short and J 4 bases short, with 16 bases between. CDR3 nucleotide sequence: TGCAGCGTTGTCTTGGACAGCTCGGCCTATGGCTACACCTTC. This translates into CSVVLDSSAYGYTF.

This clonotype was seen ten or more times. The V call is TRBV11-2, the J call TRBJ2-7; D perhaps matches TRBD1 (6 bases). The V end lost 4 bases, the J end lost 0 bases, and 16 bases lay between the germline ends. The CDR3 has 16 residues. Germline CDR1 SGHAT, CDR2 FQNNGV. The DNA of the CDR3 is TGTGCCAGCAGCTCGCGGAAACAGGGATTCTCCTACGAGCAGTACTTC. Its translation is CASSSRKQGFSYEQYF.

The sample holds many counts of this clonotype. This chain joins TRBV2 and TRBJ1-5; D perhaps matches TRBD1 (6 bases). This CDR3 contains 13 residues. Per germline, CDR1 SNHLY and CDR2 FYNNEI. V was shortened by 6 bases and J by 4 bases, with 10 bases between the two germline ends. The CDR3 loop is CASSDRRNQPQHF. CDR3 nucleotides: TGTGCCAGCAGCGACAGGAGAAATCAGCCCCAGCATTTT.

The chain carries TRBV10-3 and TRBJ1-1, with D perhaps matching TRBD1 (6 bases). The germline V and J ends were trimmed by 6 bases and 1 base, with 18 bases remaining between them. CDR1 and CDR2 from the germline V gene are ENHRY and SYGVKD. The CDR3 totals 16 residues. CDR3 residues: CAISGDTDRKNTEAFF. In DNA form, the CDR3 reads TGTGCCATCAGCGGTGACACCGACAGGAAGAACACTGAAGCTTTCTTT.

The chain is built from TRBV20-1 and TRBJ2-1, with 12 bases aligning to TRBD2. Per germline, CDR1 DFQATT and CDR2 SNEGSKA (reference sequence). The CDR3 consists of 13 residues. V dropped 3 bases and J dropped 7; count of bases not matched to a gene: 1. CDR3 sequence (DNA): TGCAGTGCTAGGACTAGCGGGAGAAATGAGCAGTTCTTC. Encoded protein: CSARTSGRNEQFF.

V usage is TRBV18 and J usage is TRBJ2-1; 15 bases agree with TRBD2. Germline loops: CDR1 KGHSH, CDR2 LQKENI. The CDR3 consists of 15 residues. V lost 3 bases, J lost 6 bases, and 0 bases stayed unmatched. Here the CDR3 reads CASSPGLAGGNEQFF. CDR3 nucleotide sequence: TGTGCCAGCTCACCGGGACTAGCGGGGGGCAATGAGCAGTTCTTC. Complete variable domain (other parts from reference TRBV18 and TRBJ2-1): NAGVMQNPRHLVRRRGQEARLRCSPMKGHSHVYWYRQLPEEGLKFMVYLQKENIIDESGMPKERFSAEFPKEGPSILRIQQVVRGDSAAYFCASSPGLAGGNEQFFGPGTRLTVL.

The table lists this clonotype with many counts. The V call is TRBV5-6, the J call TRBJ1-2, with 7 bases matching TRBD1. The CDR3 covers 15 residues. V lost 4 bases, J lost 4 bases, and 10 bases stayed unmatched. The germline V gene encodes CDR1 SGHDT and CDR2 YYEEEE. The CDR3 loop is CASSPAGTEFYGYTF. The CDR3 DNA follows: TGTGCCAGCAGCCCAGCCGGGACAGAGTTCTATGGCTACACCTTC.

Details on this clonotype: Given a much more abundant clone one base away, this may be a read error. The V and J genes are TRBV2 and TRBJ1-1, with TRBD1 as a possible D gene (5 bases). Germline CDR1 SNHLY, CDR2 FYNNEI. Trimming shortened V by 2 bases and J by 4 bases, and 11 bases separated the two germline ends. CDR3 length equals 14 residues. The CDR3 DNA is TGTGCCAGCAGTGAAATGGGGCAAGGCACTGAAGCTTTCTTT. It encodes CASSEMGQGTEAFF.

This clonotype was counted at least ten times. CDR3 coding DNA: TGTGCCAGCAGCGTAGGATCCTACAGGAAGGATGAAAAACTGTTTTTT. Amino acids: CASSVGSYRKDEKLFF. The chain is built from TRBV9 and TRBJ1-4, with TRBD1 as a possible D gene (5 bases). This CDR3 is built from 16 residues. Germline V CDR1 and CDR2: SGDLS, YYNGEE. V lost 0 bases, J lost 6 bases, and 15 bases lay in between.

This clonotype was counted a few times. The chain has TRBV4-1 and TRBJ2-1; D call uncertain. V gave up 0 bases and J gave up 5 bases, with 14 bases separating them. This CDR3 contains 16 residues. CDR1 and CDR2 (germline): MGHRA, YSYEKL. The CDR3 sequence: CASSQDTFLQHNEQFF. The CDR3 region has the DNA TGCGCCAGCAGCCAAGACACGTTTCTCCAGCACAATGAGCAGTTCTTC.

The table lists this clonotype with a count of one. The chain couples TRBV12-3 or TRBV12-4 to TRBJ1-2, with 7 nucleotides matching TRBD1. The J segment lost 8 bases and the V segment lost 8 bases, leaving 11 bases of the junction unmatched. This CDR3 has 13 amino acids. CDR3 protein: CASSMDRTGGYTF. CDR3 in DNA: TGTGCCAGCTCCATGGACAGGACGGGGGGCTACACCTTC.

Ten or more counts support this clonotype. V usage is TRBV20-1 and J usage is TRBJ1-1, with D unclear. Between the trimmed V and J ends, which lost 2 bases and 1 base, there was a span of 8 bases. Per germline, CDR1 DFQATT and CDR2 SNEGSKA (reference sequence). The CDR3 spans 13 residues. The CDR3 nucleotides are TGCAGTGCTAGACGGAGTCGGAACACTGAAGCTTTCTTT. This encodes CSARRSRNTEAFF.

V is TRBV5-1 and J is TRBJ1-4; the match to TRBD1 covers 8 bases. Germline values: CDR1 SGHRS, CDR2 YFSETQ. V was clipped by 3 bases and J by 5 bases; unmatched bases: 6. The CDR3 sequence is 15 residues long. The chain's CDR3 is CASSWGTGENEKLFF. CDR3 bases: TGCGCCAGCAGCTGGGGGACAGGCGAGAATGAAAAACTGTTTTTT.

In DNA, the CDR3 is TGTGCCAGCAGTGGGACAGGGACCACCGGGGAGCTGTTTTTT. As protein: CASSGTGTTGELFF. V gene TRBV25-1 combines with J gene TRBJ2-2; TRBD1 matches at 8 bases. Trimming removed 4 bases from V and 4 bases from J; junction bases left unmatched: 2. The CDR3 has 14 amino acids. Germline V gene lookup returns CDR1 MGHDK and CDR2 SYGVNS.

The chain combines TRBV7-6 with TRBJ1-1; maybe TRBD1 (5 bases). From germline, CDR1 is SGHVS and CDR2 FNYEAQ. The CDR3 loop spans 12 amino acids. V lost 6 bases and J 6 bases, leaving 11 bases between the germline ends. CDR3 sequence: CASRDEGAEAFF. The CDR3 DNA reads as TGTGCCAGCAGGGATGAAGGGGCTGAAGCTTTCTTT.

The gene calls are TRBV6-1 and TRBJ2-1; possibly TRBD1 for D (6 bases). Per the germline V gene, CDR1 is MNHNS and CDR2 is SASEGT. V lost 10 bases to trimming and J lost 9 bases, with 13 bases between them. This CDR3 is built from 11 residues. For the CDR3, the DNA is TGTGCCATTTCCCAGGGGACTGAGCAGTTCTTC. It encodes CAISQGTEQFF.

The V gene is TRBV11-1, the J gene TRBJ2-7; TRBD1 matches at 8 bases. The J call is doubtful: the DNA matches TRBJ2-1 better. The CDR3 consists of 16 residues. In germline, CDR1 is SGHAT, CDR2 FQDESV (reference sequence). Written as DNA, the CDR3 is TGTGCCAGCAGCCCCAAGGGCCAGGGGGCTCACAATGAGCAGTTCTTC. This encodes CASSPKGQGAHNEQFF.

J is TRBJ1-1 and V is TRBV9; D gene uncertain. The CDR3 covers 13 residues. Per the germline V gene, CDR1 is SGDLS and CDR2 is YYNGEE. V was cut by 0 bases and J by 0 bases, with 3 bases left in between. The CDR3 nucleotides are TGTGCCAGCAGCGTAGGCATGAACACTGAAGCTTTCTTT. The encoded protein is CASSVGMNTEAFF.

This clonotype was recorded at least ten times. The chain is built from TRBV7-8 and TRBJ1-2; D not certain. The germline V gene encodes CDR1 SGHVS and CDR2 FQNEAQ. V was clipped by 0 bases and J by 5 bases, with 7 bases between them. This CDR3 comprises 13 residues. CDR3 sequence: CASSLAARYGYTF. CDR3 sequence (DNA): TGTGCCAGCAGCTTAGCTGCCAGGTATGGCTACACCTTC.

About this clonotype: A much bigger clone sits one base away, suggesting this may be a read error. The rearrangement links TRBV9 to TRBJ2-5; 8 bases line up with TRBD1. The CDR3 is 15 residues long. CDR1 and CDR2 from the germline V gene are SGDLS and YYNGEE. Germline trimming cut 0 bases from V and 7 bases from J; bases unmatched to any gene: 8. CDR3: CASSVGTGWRGTQYF. The CDR3 DNA reads as TGTGCCAGCAGCGTAGGGACAGGGTGGAGAGGGACCCAGTACTTC.

This chain uses TRBV24-1 with TRBJ2-5; D could derive from TRBD1 or TRBD2 (5 bases each). There are 13 residues in the CDR3. Germline V CDR1 and CDR2: KGHDR, SFDVKD. V shed 4 bases and J shed 5 bases, with 10 bases lying between them. The CDR3 is CATSEEWGETQYF. DNA of the CDR3: TGTGCCACCAGTGAGGAGTGGGGGGAGACCCAGTACTTC.

Concerning this clonotype itself: A read error is possible here, since a much larger clone lies one base away. Likely a read error: the CDR3 ends without its conserved phenylalanine or tryptophan. The rearrangement joins TRBV4-1 to TRBJ1-5, with a weak D call TRBD1 (5 bases). V was shortened by 1 base and J by 4 bases, with 11 bases between the two germline ends. Germline V gene sequence: CDR1 MGHRA, CDR2 YSYEKL. The CDR3 totals 15 residues. The CDR3, as DNA: TGCGCCAGCAGCCAAGCAGACAGTCTAAATCAGCCCCAGCATTGT. This translates into CASSQADSLNQPQHC.

This clonotype came up many times. This chain joins TRBV6-4 and TRBJ1-6; a weak D match, TRBD1 (6 bases). V lost 8 bases, J lost 7 bases, and 15 bases lay in between. Germline lookup yields CDR1 MRHNA and CDR2 SNTAGT. This CDR3 contains 14 residues. This CDR3 reads CASLLNRENSPLHF. CDR3 nucleotide sequence: TGTGCCAGCCTCCTAAACAGGGAGAATTCACCCCTCCACTTT.